These 17 T cell receptor beta chains were all obtained from the same sample, sequenced in a study of blood T cell repertoires in COVID-19. Here immunoSEQ multiplex PCR was the method, and the copy in TCRdb shows in-frame clones only, minus some. The sample carries approximately 210,000 clones, around 80% recorded once. What was sequenced was peripheral blood. The receptors stem from a woman over 75 with COVID-19, enrolled during active disease.

V gene TRBV2 combines with J gene TRBJ2-3, with TRBD2 matching 11 bases. J gave up 3 bases and V 8 bases, and 10 bases lay outside the gene matches. This CDR3 has 16 amino acids. Per the germline V gene, CDR1 is SNHLY and CDR2 is FYNNEI. CDR3 region: CASLLTSGTLTDTQYF. CDR3 sequence (DNA): TGTGCCAGCCTTTTGACTAGCGGGACACTGACAGATACGCAGTATTTT.

This chain links TRBV6-2 or TRBV6-3 with TRBJ1-5; D is unclear. CDR3 length: 15 amino acids. V was cut by 2 bases and J by 4 bases, with 12 bases left in between. Germline lookup yields CDR1 MNHEY and CDR2 SVGEGT. CDR3 DNA: TGTGCCAGCAGTTACGACGGGGTTGGAAATCAGCCCCAGCATTTT. Translated: CASSYDGVGNQPQHF.

Here the CDR3 reads CASSQVGRLAGGTDTQYF. Written as DNA, the CDR3 is TGCGCCAGCAGCCAAGTAGGGAGACTAGCGGGGGGCACAGATACGCAGTATTTT. J is TRBJ2-3 and V is TRBV4-1, with 12 positions matching TRBD2. With V trimmed by 1 base and J by 1 base, 6 bases remained unmatched. The CDR3 is made up of 18 amino acids. Germline V CDR1 and CDR2: MGHRA, YSYEKL.

The V call is TRBV4-3, the J call TRBJ1-1, with 8 bases identical to TRBD1. Unmatched junction bases numbered 7, after V lost 1 base and J lost 3 bases. Germline V CDR1 and CDR2: LGHNA, YSLEER. CDR3 length: 16 amino acids. CDR3 sequence reads: CASSQALGQGHTEAFF. CDR3 nucleotides: TGCGCCAGCAGCCAAGCCTTAGGACAGGGTCACACTGAAGCTTTCTTT.

The sample holds one count of this clone. The chain links TRBV6-5 to TRBJ1-3; D is perhaps TRBD1 (6 bases). The length of the CDR3 is 16 residues. V was pared by 2 bases and J by 2 bases, with 13 bases between. Germline V gene sequence: CDR1 MNHEY, CDR2 SVGAGI. This chain's CDR3 is CASSYGRGIAGNTIYF. In DNA form, the CDR3 reads TGTGCCAGCAGTTACGGCAGGGGTATCGCTGGAAACACCATATATTTT.

The chain carries TRBV29-1 and TRBJ2-2; 9 bases map to TRBD2. Per the germline V gene, CDR1 is SQVTM and CDR2 is ANQGSEA. The CDR3 sequence is 20 residues long. Trimming cost V 4 bases and J 1 base; bases outside gene matches: 19. The chain's CDR3 is CSVVWTRESGAGGNTGELFF. The CDR3 DNA reads TGCAGCGTTGTATGGACGCGAGAATCGGGAGCGGGGGGGAACACCGGGGAGCTGTTTTTT.

The CDR3 spells CASSDLGQGSYEQYV. In nucleotides, the CDR3 is TGTGCCAGCAGTGATTTGGGACAGGGCTCCTACGAGCAGTACGTC. The rearrangement uses TRBV28 and TRBJ2-7; 9 nucleotides line up with TRBD1. The CDR3 loop spans 15 amino acids. CDR1 is MDHEN and CDR2 is SYDVKM in the germline V gene. J lost 0 bases, V lost 5 bases, and 5 bases had no gene match.

The V call is TRBV6-6, the J call TRBJ1-2, with 8 positions matching TRBD1. Per the germline V gene, CDR1 is MNHNY and CDR2 is SVGAGI (reference sequence). J was trimmed by 7 bases and V by 4 bases; bases with no gene match: 2. This CDR3 spans 12 amino acids. The CDR3 DNA follows: TGTGCCAGCAGTTCTGGACAGGGTGGCTACACCTTC. Its protein is CASSSGQGGYTF.

The chain joins TRBV7-2 to TRBJ2-5; 7 bases match TRBD2. Germline CDR1 and CDR2: SGHTA and FQGNSA. This CDR3 comprises 15 residues. V trimming: 5 bases; J trimming: 5 bases; junction bases outside the gene matches: 11. The CDR3 protein is CASSPWGGNRETQYF. Written as DNA, the CDR3 is TGTGCCAGCAGCCCGTGGGGGGGTAATCGGGAGACCCAGTACTTC.

The chain is built from TRBV27 and TRBJ2-1, with D maybe TRBD1 (5 bases). This CDR3 has 14 amino acids. CDR1 and CDR2 (germline): MNHEY, SMNVEV (reference sequence). The germline V and J ends were trimmed by 5 bases and 6 bases, with 14 bases remaining between them. In nucleotides, the CDR3 is TGTGCCAGCAGTCCTCCAGGGCTCCTCAATGAGCAGTTCTTC. Its translation: CASSPPGLLNEQFF.

This clone showed up just once. The CDR3 reads CASSSFTSGSRGEKLFF. The DNA for the CDR3 is TGTGCCAGCAGTTCCTTTACCTCAGGTTCAAGAGGGGAAAAACTGTTTTTT. This chain uses TRBV6-2 or TRBV6-3 with TRBJ1-4, with D unclear. V was clipped by 4 bases and J by 8 bases, with 23 bases between them. Germline V CDR1 and CDR2: MNHEY, SVGEGT. This CDR3 is built from 17 residues.

The J gene is TRBJ2-2, the V gene TRBV10-2; TRBD1 agrees at 8 bases. The CDR3 consists of 13 residues. Germline CDR1 and CDR2: WSHSY and SAAADI. Trimming at V came to 6 bases and at J to 7 bases, leaving 4 bases not matched to a gene. DNA of the CDR3: TGCGCCAGCAGGCAGGGGGCAATCGGGGAGCTGTTTTTT. Residues: CASRQGAIGELFF.

This clone was seen once. This chain uses TRBV5-1 with TRBJ1-2; D is ambiguous. The CDR3 has 13 residues. V gave up 4 bases and J gave up 3 bases, with 10 bases separating them. Germline V gene data show CDR1 as SGHRS and CDR2 as YFSETQ. CDR3 sequence (DNA): TGCGCCAGCAGCCCCGAGGGTGACTATGGCTACACCTTC. Residues: CASSPEGDYGYTF.

This rearrangement joins TRBV27 to TRBJ2-7, with a possible D match to TRBD1 (5 bases). V was cut by 6 bases and J by 1 base, with 13 bases left in between. Per the germline V gene, CDR1 is MNHEY and CDR2 is SMNVEV (reference sequence). The CDR3 totals 14 residues. In nucleotides, the CDR3 is TGTGCCAGCAGCCCTGACAGATTTTCCTACGAGCAGTACTTC. Its protein is CASSPDRFSYEQYF.

The rearrangement joins TRBV28 to TRBJ1-1; 7 bases fit TRBD1. In germline, CDR1 is MDHEN, CDR2 SYDVKM. This CDR3 has 14 amino acids. V lost 3 bases to trimming and J lost 6 bases; unmatched junction nucleotides: 7. The DNA of the CDR3 is TGTGCCAGCAGTTTGTCACAGGGGAGCGCTGAAGCTTTCTTT. Translating gives CASSLSQGSAEAFF.

The V gene is TRBV10-1, the J gene TRBJ1-5; D call uncertain. Looked up from germline, CDR1 is WNHNN and CDR2 is SYGVQD (reference sequence). Trimming stripped 3 bases from V and 7 bases from J, with 10 bases between. The CDR3 is made up of 13 amino acids. The CDR3 bases are TGCGCCAGCAGTGAAGAACCTGGCCAGCCCCAGCATTTT. Translated, it gives CASSEEPGQPQHF.

CDR3 sequence reads: CAWRPVWESYNSPLHF. The CDR3 DNA reads TGTGCCTGGAGACCGGTTTGGGAGTCTTATAATTCACCCCTCCACTTT. The rearrangement links TRBV30 to TRBJ1-6, with D hard to call. The CDR3 length is 16 residues. V lost 3 bases to trimming and J lost 4 bases, with 16 bases between them. The germline CDR1 and CDR2 sequences are GTSNPN and SVGIG (reference sequence).